Shown below are 2 T cell receptor beta chains from a single sample sequenced in a study of blood T cells in healthy people across ages. Next came a second PCR, run for roughly 7 to 12 cycles, which used a sample-barcoded 5' primer along with a J-beta primer mix. TCRdb called the 5' RACE reads again in MiXCR, with one record for every CDR3 protein. The data contain 700,000 or so distinct CDR3 sequences, roughly two fifths of them singletons. Sequenced material: blood. These receptor sequences come from a man aged 80 or over in good health.

The gene calls are TRBV5-1 and TRBJ1-1, with TRBD1 matching over 7 bases. Germline CDR1 and CDR2: SGHRS and YFSETQ. This CDR3 is 14 amino acids long. The V and J ends lost 4 bases and 3 bases, in that order; junction bases with no gene match: 6. The CDR3 nucleotides are TGCGCCAGCAGCAACAGGGGAGACTACACTGAAGCTTTCTTT. Encoded protein: CASSNRGDYTEAFF.

This clonotype came up a few times. The chain uses TRBV29-1 and TRBJ2-5, with 8 bases aligning to TRBD2. CDR1 SQVTM and CDR2 ANQGSEA come from the germline V gene. The V gene end was trimmed by 6 bases and the J gene end by 1 base; junction bases not matched to a gene: 7. This CDR3 contains 14 residues. This CDR3 reads CSVKGTRVQETQYF. In DNA, the CDR3 is TGCAGCGTAAAGGGGACTAGAGTCCAAGAGACCCAGTACTTC.